Listed below are T cell receptor beta chains from one sample, sequenced in a study of shared clonotypes between healthy human individuals. Libraries were prepared by immunoSEQ multiplex PCR; TCRdb keeps only in-frame clonotypes and omits some of them. Of hundreds of thousands of clones in the sample, roughly four fifths were seen once. Sequenced: PBMCs. These receptors all come from a woman in her 40s in good health. Some clones in this sample may be carry-over from other donors' samples. Both conserved end residues are part of each CDR3. A D gene is named only where the DNA matches it firmly. Some rows mark clone size as missing; the rest say once, few, many or name a class of expanded clone.

v_gene	j_gene	abundance	d_gene	CDR3nt	CDR3aa
TRBV19	TRBJ1-2	-	-	TGTGCCAGTAGTATGCATCCGGGGGTTGATGGCTACACCTTC	CASSMHPGVDGYTF
TRBV11-2	TRBJ2-1	once	TRBD2	TGTGCCAGCAGCTTAGAGGGACTAGCGGGGCATGAGCAGTTCTTC	CASSLEGLAGHEQFF
TRBV11-2	TRBJ2-7	-	-	TGTGCCAGCAGCACCGACAGCTTCGGGGCCTACGAGCAGTACTTC	CASSTDSFGAYEQYF
TRBV28	TRBJ2-1	-	-	TGTGCCAGCAGCTTCGCCTCCTACAATGAGCAGTTCTTC	CASSFASYNEQFF
TRBV5-6	TRBJ2-7	-	TRBD1	TGTGCCAGCAGCGGTTTTCGGGGGACAGGGGAGCAGTACTTC	CASSGFRGTGEQYF
TRBV28	TRBJ1-3	-	-	TGTGCCAGCAGTTATTTAGGAAACACCATATATTTT	CASSYLGNTIYF
TRBV11-2	TRBJ1-1	-	-	TGTGCCAGCAGCTTATTTGGGGGCATGAACACTGAAGCTTTCTTT	CASSLFGGMNTEAFF
TRBV7-9	TRBJ2-1	-	TRBD1	TGTGCCAGCAGCTTCGACAGGGGAACCTACAATGAGCAGTTCTTC	CASSFDRGTYNEQFF
TRBV4-1	TRBJ2-7	-	-	TGCGCCAGCAGCCAGGGACTCCCAACCCAGACCTACGAGCAGTACTTC	CASSQGLPTQTYEQYF
TRBV18	TRBJ2-4	-	-	TGTGCCAGCTCACCACGGCCGTCAGAAGGAAAAAACATTCAGTACTTC	CASSPRPSEGKNIQYF
TRBV27	TRBJ1-2	-	-	TGTGCCAGCTCTCCCCAATTAGACGGCTATGGCTACACCTTC	CASSPQLDGYGYTF
TRBV20-1	TRBJ2-1	-	-	TGCAGTGCACTGGCTAGCGTTAAGCAGTTCTTC	CSALASVKQFF
TRBV4-2	TRBJ2-3	-	-	TGTGCCAGCAGCCAAGAGCCGGCCACAGATACGCAGTATTTT	CASSQEPATDTQYF
TRBV19	TRBJ1-3	-	-	TGTGCCAGCGCCAGGGGCCAGGGAAACACCATATATTTT	CASARGQGNTIYF
TRBV19	TRBJ1-1	-	-	TGTGCCAGTACTCGGGAAGCCGGGGGAGCTTTCTTT	CASTREAGGAFF
TRBV7-9	TRBJ2-2	-	-	TGTGCCAGCAGCCAGTCCCCGACTGGGAACACCGGGGAGCTGTTTTTT	CASSQSPTGNTGELFF
TRBV30	TRBJ2-7	-	TRBD1	TGTGCCTACGATGGACCCTCGGGACAGGGGGTTGGAGAGCAGTACTTC	CAYDGPSGQGVGEQYF
TRBV5-8	TRBJ2-2	-	-	TGTGCCAGCAGCTTGCGCAGGGAGGCCGGGGAGCTGTTTTTT	CASSLRREAGELFF
TRBV7-2	TRBJ1-1	-	TRBD1	TGTGCCAGCATCTCGAGACAGGGGGTTGAAGCTTTCTTT	CASISRQGVEAFF
TRBV30	TRBJ1-3	-	-	TGTGCCTGGGCTCCGAGCTCTGGAAACACCATATATTTT	CAWAPSSGNTIYF
TRBV7-2	TRBJ2-3	-	TRBD2	TGTGCCAGCAGTTCGGGACTAGCGGTCACAGATACGCAGTATTTT	CASSSGLAVTDTQYF
TRBV4-3	TRBJ1-1	-	-	TGCGCCAGCAGCCAAGCTAGGGGCCACGGGGTTAACACTGAAGCTTTCTTT	CASSQARGHGVNTEAFF
TRBV28	TRBJ2-7	-	TRBD1	TGTGCCAGCAGCCTCCGGGACAGGGATTCTTTCGAGCAGTACTTC	CASSLRDRDSFEQYF